This T cell receptor beta chain was retrieved from a study of cytomegalovirus exposure and HLA in healthy donors. General study findings and limits: Later analysis identified a missense DCLRE1C variant that was linked to TCR beta V- and J-gene trimming.

Concerning this clone: Its matching antigen is unknown.

Each donor was nominally healthy when sampled (though unrecorded immune exposures were likely). The CDR3 length is 14 residues. Germline V CDR1 and CDR2: LNHDA, SQIVND (reference sequence). Trimming took 8 bases from V and 2 from J, leaving 10 bases between them. Primers included in the PCR were 60 Vbeta and 13 Jbeta primers. In the original processing: A follow-up analysis tallied 70 million to 80 million unique TCR beta chains, roughly 11 million shared. TCRdb's table, derived via immunoSEQ multiplex PCR, lists solely in-frame clones and lacks some. V and J calls and clone size are copied from that table; D and trimming were computed from the DNA. The sample lists about 150,000 clones, approximately 80% seen once, with about 13% in the top ten.

This receptor was taken from a man younger than 40 in good health and CMV-seropositive. The specimen was PBMCs. The J gene is TRBJ2-6, the V gene TRBV19, with D possibly matching TRBD1 (6 bases). CDR3 region: CASYTGTGANVLTF. CDR3 sequence (DNA): TGTGCCAGTTATACAGGGACTGGGGCCAACGTCCTGACTTTC. Full variable domain (remainder filled in from reference TRBV19 and TRBJ2-6): DGGITQSPKYLFRKEGQNVTLSCEQNLNHDAMYWYRQDPGQGLRLIYYSQIVNDFQKGDIAEGYSVSREKKESFPLTVTSAQKNPTAFYLCASYTGTGANVLTFGAGSRLTVL.